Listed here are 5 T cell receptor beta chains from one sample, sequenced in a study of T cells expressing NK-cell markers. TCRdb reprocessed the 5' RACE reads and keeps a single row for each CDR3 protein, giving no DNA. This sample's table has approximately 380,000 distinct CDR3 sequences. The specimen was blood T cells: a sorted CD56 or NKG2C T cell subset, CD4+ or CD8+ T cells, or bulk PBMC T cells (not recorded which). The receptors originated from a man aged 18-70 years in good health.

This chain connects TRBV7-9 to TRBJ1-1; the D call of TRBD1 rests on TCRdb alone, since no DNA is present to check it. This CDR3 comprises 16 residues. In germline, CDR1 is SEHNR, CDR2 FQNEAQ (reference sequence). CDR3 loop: CAGSFPRGGRVTEAFF.

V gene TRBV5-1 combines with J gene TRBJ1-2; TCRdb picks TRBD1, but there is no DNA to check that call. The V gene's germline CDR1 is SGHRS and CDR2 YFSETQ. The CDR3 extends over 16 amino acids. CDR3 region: CASSLAGQGDNYGYTF.

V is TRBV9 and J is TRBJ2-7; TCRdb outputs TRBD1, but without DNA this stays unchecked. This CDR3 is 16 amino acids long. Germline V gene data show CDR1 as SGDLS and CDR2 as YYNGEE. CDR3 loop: CASSPAGTGPPYEQYF.

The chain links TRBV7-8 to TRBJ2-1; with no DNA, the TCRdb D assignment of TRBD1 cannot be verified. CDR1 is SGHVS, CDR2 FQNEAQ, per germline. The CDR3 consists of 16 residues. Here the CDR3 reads CASTGGFESSYNEQFF.

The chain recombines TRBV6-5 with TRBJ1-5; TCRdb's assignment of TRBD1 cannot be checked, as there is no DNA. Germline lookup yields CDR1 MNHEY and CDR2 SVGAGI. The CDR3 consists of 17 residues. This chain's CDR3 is CASSSRIGQTSNQPQHF.